This record looks at one TCR beta chain sequence and its context. Antigen unknown. The CDR3 has 15 residues. The V gene lost 0 bases and the J gene lost 2 bases, with 10 bases spanning the gap. Germline CDR1 SGDLS, CDR2 YYNGEE. This specimen belongs to a study of beta chain features in type 1 diabetes. Expressed TCRB transcripts got sequenced, as all isolated RNA was reverse transcribed. Assay: immunoSEQ multiplex PCR; the TCRdb copy retains only in-frame clones and omits some. The sample lists under 450,000 clones; approximately 14% were seen once. Study-wide results and caveats: Patients with Type 1 diabetes showed moderately but significantly shorter TCRB CDR3s in all four CD4+ subsets. PCR, the amplification step, might favor shorter templates, equally in patients and controls.

Sequencing used naive CD4+ T cells from blood. The receptor's source is a man aged 30 to 39 in good health. This chain uses TRBV9 with TRBJ2-3; D is perhaps TRBD2 (6 bases). The DNA for the CDR3 is TGTGCCAGCAGCGTAGGGGGGGTACACACAGATACGCAGTATTTT. Translating it yields CASSVGGVHTDTQYF.